The clone carrying this T cell receptor beta chain was counted a few times. The data belong to a study of blood T cell repertoires in COVID-19. Study-level information: Samples taken during acute and convalescent COVID-19 were collected in the United States, Italy and Spain. Sources were T cells, B-cell-depleted T cells, or PBMCs; the material itself was cDNA or gDNA.

Germline V gives CDR1 SGHVS, CDR2 FQNEAQ. This CDR3 spans 16 amino acids. V dropped 2 bases and J dropped 0 bases, with 14 bases sitting between them. As handled by the study authors: Using reference gene primer amplification, nucleated cell counts were estimated. Profiling relied on immunoSEQ multiplex PCR, and the TCRdb table lists in-frame clones only, not all of them. For V, J and clone size, that table is used; D and trimming come from the DNA. The profile shows approximately 140,000 clones, more than 70% of them singletons. Sequencing was carried out using PBMCs or T cells enriched from blood (not recorded which). The V gene is TRBV7-8, the J gene TRBJ2-7; the D gene is possibly TRBD2 (5 bases). This receptor was obtained from a man between 40 and 49 years old with acute COVID-19. CDR3 sequence: CASSLQSRAGSYEQYF. The CDR3 DNA reads TGTGCCAGCAGCTTACAGTCGCGGGCGGGCTCCTACGAGCAGTACTTC. Together with reference TRBV7-8 and TRBJ2-7, the CDR3 gives the full variable domain: GAGVSQSPRYKVAKRGQDVALRCDPISGHVSLFWYQQALGQGPEFLTYFQNEAQLDKSGLPSDRFFAERPEGSVSTLKIQRTQQEDSAVYLCASSLQSRAGSYEQYFGPGTRLTVT.